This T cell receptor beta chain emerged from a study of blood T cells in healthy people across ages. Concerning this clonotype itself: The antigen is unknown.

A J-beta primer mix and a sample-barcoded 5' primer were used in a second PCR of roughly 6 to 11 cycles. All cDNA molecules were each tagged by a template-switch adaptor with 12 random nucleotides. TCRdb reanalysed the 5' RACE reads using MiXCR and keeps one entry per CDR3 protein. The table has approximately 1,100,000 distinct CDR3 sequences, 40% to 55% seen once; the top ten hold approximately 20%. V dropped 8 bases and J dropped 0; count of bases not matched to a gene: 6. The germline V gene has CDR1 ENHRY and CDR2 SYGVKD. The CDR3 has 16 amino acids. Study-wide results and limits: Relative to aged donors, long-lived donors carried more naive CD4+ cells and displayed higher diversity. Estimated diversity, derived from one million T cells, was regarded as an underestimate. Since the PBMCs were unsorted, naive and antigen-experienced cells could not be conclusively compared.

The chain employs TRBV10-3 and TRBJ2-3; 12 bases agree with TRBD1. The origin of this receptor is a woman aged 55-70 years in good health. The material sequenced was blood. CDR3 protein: CAIGRDRGQSTDTQYF. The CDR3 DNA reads TGTGCCATCGGCCGGGACAGGGGGCAGAGCACAGATACGCAGTATTTT.